These 4 T cell receptor beta chains came from one sample sequenced in a study of T cell responses to AZD1222 COVID-19 vaccine. Assay used: immunoSEQ multiplex PCR; TCRdb lists only in-frame clones, some missing. The sample has 73,000 or so clones, roughly four fifths seen once. Source: peripheral blood, taken on day 0 of AZD1222 vaccination. All receptors derive from an adult in good health.

The rearrangement joins TRBV29-1 to TRBJ2-1; D remains ambiguous. V shed 1 base and J shed 8 bases, with 9 bases lying between them. Germline assignment: CDR1 SQVTM and CDR2 ANQGSEA. The CDR3 runs to 12 residues. CDR3 sequence reads: CSVEGLVDEQFF. The CDR3 coding sequence is TGCAGCGTTGAAGGTCTGGTTGATGAGCAGTTCTTC.

The chain joins TRBV5-4 to TRBJ2-7; 10 nucleotides agree with TRBD1. Losses at the gene ends were 3 bases for V and 3 bases for J; bases not matched to a gene: 3. Per the germline V gene, CDR1 is SGHNT and CDR2 is YYREEE (reference sequence). The CDR3 runs to 14 residues. The CDR3 here is CASSWGTGDYEQYF. The DNA for the CDR3 is TGTGCCAGCAGCTGGGGGACAGGGGACTACGAGCAGTACTTC.

The chain joins TRBV4-1 to TRBJ1-6; D is unclear. Germline-derived CDR1 and CDR2 are MGHRA and YSYEKL. The V and J ends lost 3 bases and 7 bases respectively, with 13 bases between them. There are 15 residues in the CDR3. CDR3 bases: TGCGCCAGCAGCCAGACCCCGGCCTTCAATTCACCCCTCCACTTT. Residues: CASSQTPAFNSPLHF.

The chain joins TRBV7-9 to TRBJ2-5, with a tentative D call TRBD1 (6 bases). The CDR3 length is 16 residues. Trimming took 5 bases from V and 1 from J, leaving 17 bases between them. Per germline, CDR1 SEHNR and CDR2 FQNEAQ (reference sequence). The CDR3 here is CASSPLQGPFQETQYF. CDR3 coding DNA: TGTGCCAGCAGCCCCCTACAGGGCCCCTTCCAAGAGACCCAGTACTTC.